The clone carrying this TCR beta chain was seen only a few times. This record comes from a study of T cells after yellow fever vaccination. TCRdb passed the 5' RACE reads through MiXCR, listing each CDR3 protein once. The repertoire holds more than 450,000 distinct CDR3 sequences, just over 20% seen once, with approximately 15% in the top ten. The CDR3 covers 12 residues. Germline V gene lookup returns CDR1 SQVTM and CDR2 ANQGSEA. V was shortened by 4 bases and J by 2 bases, with 7 bases between the two germline ends. V usage is TRBV29-1 and J usage is TRBJ2-3; D remains ambiguous. This receptor was taken from a man aged 18-30 years who received the YFV17D yellow fever vaccine. The specimen comprised PBMCs, sampled more than 20 days after the first yellow fever vaccination. CDR3 protein: CSVAGPTDTQYF. The CDR3 DNA sequence: TGCAGCGTTGCGGGCCCCACAGATACGCAGTATTTT.